The entry below describes one T cell receptor (beta chain). Its antigen remains unknown. A sample-barcoded 5' primer and a J-beta primer mix were used in a second PCR of roughly 6 to 11 cycles. Each TCR beta cDNA got a 12-nucleotide random molecular identifier. TCRdb processed the 5' RACE reads anew with MiXCR; each CDR3 protein has one entry. The sample shows 1.5 million or so distinct CDR3 sequences, approximately 39% of them seen only once. This sample stems from a study of blood T cells in healthy people across ages. CDR3 length: 12 residues. From germline, CDR1 is MNHNS and CDR2 SASEGT. Notes on the study in general: The study regarded diversity estimates from one million T cells as underestimates. Researchers said unsorted PBMCs prevented a conclusive naive versus antigen-experienced comparison.

Specimen: blood. The chain recombines TRBV6-1 with TRBJ2-4; unclear D gene. The tail of the sequence fits TRBJ2-7 better, so the J call may be wrong. This sequence was found in a woman aged 18-29 years in good health. The CDR3 nucleotides are TGTGCCAGCAGTGAACCCCGCTGCGAGCAGTACTTC. This sequence encodes CASSEPRCEQYF.